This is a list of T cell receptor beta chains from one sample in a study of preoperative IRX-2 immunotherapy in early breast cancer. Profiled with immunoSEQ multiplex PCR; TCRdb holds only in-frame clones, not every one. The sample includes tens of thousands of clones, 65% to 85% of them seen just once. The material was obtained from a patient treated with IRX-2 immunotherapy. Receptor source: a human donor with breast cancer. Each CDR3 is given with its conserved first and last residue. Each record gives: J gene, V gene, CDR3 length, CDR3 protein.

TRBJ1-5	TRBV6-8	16	CASSRKGALGNQPQHF
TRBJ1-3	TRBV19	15	CASTFGRANGNTIYF
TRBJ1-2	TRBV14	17	CASSQVDWTLHNYGYTF
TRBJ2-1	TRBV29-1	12	CSVNQGDNEQFF
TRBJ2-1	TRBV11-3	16	CASSLGWASSYNEQFF
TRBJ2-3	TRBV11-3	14	CASSLVREGDTQYF
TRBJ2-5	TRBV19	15	CASSLLGQAQETQYF
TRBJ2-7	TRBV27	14	CASSLVRPPYEQYF
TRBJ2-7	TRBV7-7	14	CASSPYSTANEQYF
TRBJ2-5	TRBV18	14	CASSSSGAQETQYF
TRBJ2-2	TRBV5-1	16	CASSLHRATNTGELFF
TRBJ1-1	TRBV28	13	CASLGTANTEAFF
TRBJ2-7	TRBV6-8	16	CASSYFPVRSSYEQYF
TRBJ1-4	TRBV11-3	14	CASSLETGRKKLFF
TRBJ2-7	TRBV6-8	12	CASRTGGHEQYF
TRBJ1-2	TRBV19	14	CASSTSRANYGYTF
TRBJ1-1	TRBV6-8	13	CASTPPRNTEAFF
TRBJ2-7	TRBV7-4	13	CASSFRDRDRGYF
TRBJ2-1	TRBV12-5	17	CASGAPLGGGPYNEQFF
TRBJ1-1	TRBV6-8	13	CASSPRWGTEAFF
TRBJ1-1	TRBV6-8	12	CASSQRVGAAFF
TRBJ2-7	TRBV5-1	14	CASSNLDGSYEQYF
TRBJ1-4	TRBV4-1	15	CASSPLTGTNEKLFF
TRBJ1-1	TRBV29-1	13	CSVDGSSNTEAFF
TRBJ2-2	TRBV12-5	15	CASTYSGTDTGELFF
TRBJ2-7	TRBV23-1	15	CASSQDAGVDYEQYF
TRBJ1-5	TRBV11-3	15	CASSFGNTGFQPQHF
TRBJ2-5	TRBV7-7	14	CASSRGLAGETQYF
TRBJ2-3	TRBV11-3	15	CASSLGQGLSDTQYF
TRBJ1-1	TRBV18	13	CASSQRRDSEAFF
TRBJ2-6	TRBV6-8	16	CASSYGRYIGANVLTF
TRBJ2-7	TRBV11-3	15	CASSSGPLPTYEQYF
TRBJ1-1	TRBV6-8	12	CASSSGNTEAFF
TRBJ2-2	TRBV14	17	CASSQDWVTINTGELFF
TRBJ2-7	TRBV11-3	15	CASSLVYGSSYEQYF
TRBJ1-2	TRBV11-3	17	CASSSTRQGAAPYGYTF
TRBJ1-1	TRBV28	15	CASRQRDRANTEAFF
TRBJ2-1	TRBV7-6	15	CASSLGQGALNEQFF
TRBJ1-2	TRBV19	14	CASTGTGVPGGYTF
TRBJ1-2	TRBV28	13	CASRRRLLDGYTF
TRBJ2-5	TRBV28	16	CASSSSRLAGWETQYF
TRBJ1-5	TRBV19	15	CASSWGSQKGQPQHF
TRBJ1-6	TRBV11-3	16	CASRIETGMKNSPLHF
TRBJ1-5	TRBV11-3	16	CASSPTREYSNQPQHF
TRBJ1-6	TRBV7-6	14	CASSADRANSPLHF
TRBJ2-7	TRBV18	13	CASSAGPSYEQYF
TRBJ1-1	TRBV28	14	CASSLFSSWGSAFF
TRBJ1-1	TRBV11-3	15	CASSSLRDRRTEAFF
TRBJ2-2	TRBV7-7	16	CASSHSHDSNTGELFF
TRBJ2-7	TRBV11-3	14	CASSLGGGSYEQYF
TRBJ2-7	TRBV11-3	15	CASSLSASPTYEQYF